This entry concerns a single T cell receptor (beta chain). V lost 6 bases, J lost 2 bases, and 16 bases lay in between. Germline V gene sequence: CDR1 MNHEY, CDR2 SVGEGT. This CDR3 is 15 amino acids long. The data derive from a study of blood T cell repertoires in COVID-19. Overall study context: Collection of acute and convalescent COVID-19 samples took place in the United States, Italy and Spain. PBMCs, B-cell-depleted T cells, or T cells provided the cDNA or gDNA that made up the material.

The assay was immunoSEQ multiplex PCR, and TCRdb's table has in-frame clones only and misses some. The data hold around 35,000 clones, with approximately 87% observed a single time. The clonotype comes from a human donor in a cohort sampled during active COVID-19. The specimen was peripheral blood. V and J are TRBV6-2 or TRBV6-3 and TRBJ1-2; D not resolved. This CDR3 reads CASSQPVSVNYGYTF. CDR3 in DNA: TGTGCCAGCAGCCAACCCGTTTCAGTCAACTATGGCTACACCTTC.